One TCR beta chain is described in this entry. Its antigen is not known. Ophthalmopathy patients showed a Clinical Activity Score of at least 3, NOSPECS grade of at least 4 and duration under 3 months. Exclusion followed for patients with uncontrolled infection, other autoimmune disease, pregnancy or lactation. Researchers took RNA transcripts and amplified the TCR beta CDR3 regions from them. Carried out on the TCR CDR3, a first-round RT-PCR used the HTBI primer set. TCRdb called the multiplex PCR reads again in MiXCR, with one record for every CDR3 protein. The sample includes roughly 280,000 distinct CDR3 sequences, 22% seen only once; the top ten take 64%. The data belong to a study of T cells in Graves' hyperthyroidism and ophthalmopathy. Study-level results: Peripheral blood also featured most of the thyroid clonotypes expanded above 0.001.

The sample consisted of blood. This clonotype was sampled from a man aged 25-40 years with Graves' ophthalmopathy.

The DNA of the CDR3 is TGTGCCAGCAAAGGGGATTGGTCCCTTACCTCTGGGGGCACAGATACGCAGTATTTT. Amino acid sequence: CASKGDWSLTSGGTDTQYF. The chain is built from TRBV2 and TRBJ2-3; D perhaps matches TRBD1 (5 bases). Germline lookup yields CDR1 SNHLY and CDR2 FYNNEI. Trimming took off 7 bases at V and 1 base at J, with 27 bases between the two ends. The CDR3 consists of 19 residues. Supplemented by reference TRBV2 and TRBJ2-3, the full variable domain reads EPEVTQTPSHQVTQMGQEVILRCVPISNHLYFYWYRQILGQKVEFLVSFYNNEISEKSEIFDDQFSVERPDGSNFTLKIRSTKLEDSAMYFCASKGDWSLTSGGTDTQYFGPGTRLTVL.